The 29 T cell receptor beta chains below all came from one sample that was sequenced in a study of T cell repertoires and Cas9 in healthy adults. Libraries were prepared by immunoSEQ multiplex PCR; TCRdb keeps only in-frame clonotypes and omits some of them. The repertoire holds 20,000 to 25,000 clones, with around 90% as singletons. Specimen: CD4+ effector T cells (CD127+, CD25-, CD137-, CD154-) from PBMCs; culture status not recorded. The receptor set was obtained from a human donor in good health.

V gene TRBV19 combines with J gene TRBJ1-1; maybe TRBD1 (5 bases). CDR3 size: 14 residues. The germline CDR1 and CDR2 sequences are LNHDA and SQIVND (reference sequence). With 5 bases removed from V and 4 bases from J, the gap between germline ends came to 14 bases. DNA of the CDR3: TGTGCCAGTAGTTTTTCAGGGAAAATCACTGAAGCTTTCTTT. It specifies CASSFSGKITEAFF.

The chain combines TRBV11-2 with TRBJ1-2, with TRBD1 matching 9 bases. CDR1 and CDR2 (germline): SGHAT, FQNNGV. Trimming at V came to 5 bases and at J to 8 bases, leaving 12 bases not matched to a gene. The CDR3 consists of 15 residues. The CDR3 is CASSTPGTGFRGYTF. The CDR3 DNA reads TGTGCCAGCAGCACTCCCGGGACAGGGTTCAGAGGCTACACCTTC.

The V call is TRBV19, the J call TRBJ2-3, with D possibly called TRBD1 or TRBD2 (5 bases each). V was cut by 7 bases and J by 1 base, with 9 bases left in between. Per the germline V gene, CDR1 is LNHDA and CDR2 is SQIVND (reference sequence). There are 13 residues in the CDR3. In DNA form, the CDR3 reads TGTGCCAGTACCAAGGGACGCACAGATACGCAGTATTTT. It yields the protein CASTKGRTDTQYF.

The rearrangement links TRBV2 to TRBJ2-7; TRBD1 matches at 7 bases. V lost 4 bases to trimming and J lost 0 bases; unmatched junction nucleotides: 9. The germline CDR1 and CDR2 sequences are SNHLY and FYNNEI. The CDR3 loop spans 16 amino acids. The CDR3 region is CASSGLKTGLSYEQYF. CDR3 nucleotides: TGTGCCAGCAGTGGACTTAAGACAGGGCTCTCCTACGAGCAGTACTTC.

CDR3: CASSLVGGGTTDTQYF. The CDR3 DNA reads as TGTGCCAGCAGCTTAGTTGGCGGGGGGACCACAGATACGCAGTATTTT. This chain uses TRBV11-2 with TRBJ2-3, with TRBD2 matching over 8 bases. The CDR3 is 16 residues long. V shed 1 base, J shed 2 bases, and the junction held 5 bases outside the gene matches. The germline CDR1 and CDR2 sequences are SGHAT and FQNNGV.

The J gene is TRBJ1-6, the V gene TRBV10-2, with 8 bases lining up with TRBD1. Germline V lookup: CDR1 WSHSY, CDR2 SAAADI. This CDR3 is built from 16 residues. The V and J ends lost 3 bases and 6 bases, in that order; junction bases with no gene match: 7. The CDR3 reads CASSDQDRAFNSPLHF. For the CDR3, the DNA is TGCGCCAGCAGTGATCAGGACAGGGCCTTTAATTCACCCCTCCACTTT.

The chain employs TRBV28 and TRBJ2-7, with D possibly matching TRBD2 (7 bases). Trimming removed 4 bases at V and 3 bases at J, with 16 bases between. CDR1 is MDHEN, CDR2 SYDVKM, per germline. The CDR3 is 15 residues long. The CDR3 DNA is TGTGCCAGCAGTTCCATCTGGGGGGGCGGCTACGAGCAGTACTTC. Translation gives CASSSIWGGGYEQYF.

This clone has only one observation. V is TRBV7-9 and J is TRBJ1-6; D unclear. CDR1 is SEHNR, CDR2 FQNEAQ, per germline (reference sequence). The V gene lost 4 bases and the J gene lost 5 bases, with 6 bases spanning the gap. This CDR3 is 13 amino acids long. The CDR3 region is CASSSVDNSPLHF. In DNA, the CDR3 is TGTGCCAGCAGCTCCGTCGATAATTCACCCCTCCACTTT. Full variable domain (outside the CDR3, taken from reference TRBV7-9 and TRBJ1-6): DTGVSQNPRHKITKRGQNVTFRCDPISEHNRLYWYRQTLGQGPEFLTYFQNEAQLEKSRLLSDRFSAERPKGSFSTLEIQRTEQGDSAMYLCASSSVDNSPLHFGNGTRLTVT.

The chain joins TRBV2 to TRBJ1-1, with 9 bases identical to TRBD1. V shed 7 bases and J 2 bases; nucleotides not matched to a gene: 11. CDR3 size: 16 residues. Germline values: CDR1 SNHLY, CDR2 FYNNEI. CDR3 residues: CASMWFGTGRNTEAFF. The CDR3 DNA follows: TGTGCCAGCATGTGGTTCGGGACAGGGAGAAACACTGAAGCTTTCTTT.

CDR3 amino acids: CASSSGSEAAAYEQYF. CDR3 coding DNA: TGTGCCAGCAGCTCTGGTAGCGAAGCGGCCGCCTACGAGCAGTACTTC. The chain uses TRBV7-2 and TRBJ2-7, with D possibly matching TRBD2 (5 bases). Germline V CDR1 and CDR2: SGHTA, FQGNSA. V lost 4 bases and J 2 bases, leaving 18 bases between the germline ends. The CDR3 length is 16 residues.

This clone was seen a handful of times. The chain links TRBV6-5 to TRBJ1-1; D is unresolved. The CDR3 extends over 13 amino acids. Germline V gives CDR1 MNHEY, CDR2 SVGAGI. The V end lost 6 bases, the J end lost 3 bases, and 11 bases lay between the germline ends. CDR3 nucleotides: TGTGCCAGCAGGAACGGGCCTCACACTGAAGCTTTCTTT. Its translation: CASRNGPHTEAFF.

The chain combines TRBV4-1 with TRBJ1-2; D might be TRBD1 (5 bases). Germline V lookup: CDR1 MGHRA, CDR2 YSYEKL. The CDR3 spans 16 residues. The V gene lost 5 bases and the J gene lost 8 bases, with 24 bases spanning the gap. The CDR3 nucleotides read TGCGCCAGCAGCTACGGAAGGGACGCCGGTTCTGGGGGCTACACCTTC. The encoded protein is CASSYGRDAGSGGYTF.

The V gene is TRBV4-1, the J gene TRBJ2-5; D is uncertain. This CDR3 comprises 13 residues. The germline V gene has CDR1 MGHRA and CDR2 YSYEKL. With 4 bases removed from V and 5 bases from J, the gap between germline ends came to 11 bases. The CDR3 region is CASSRGPTETQYF. CDR3 bases: TGCGCCAGCAGCCGCGGACCTACGGAGACCCAGTACTTC.

This clone was detected only once. The chain couples TRBV6-6 to TRBJ1-2, with D maybe TRBD1 (5 bases). Germline CDR1 MNHNY, CDR2 SVGAGI (reference sequence). Between the trimmed V and J ends, which lost 6 bases and 7 bases, there was a span of 9 bases. The CDR3 runs to 11 residues. The CDR3 reads CASSQGSGYTF. The CDR3 nucleotides read TGTGCCAGCAGCCAGGGATCTGGCTACACCTTC.

The chain recombines TRBV30 with TRBJ1-2; TRBD1 is a possible D gene (6 bases). Germline CDR1 and CDR2: GTSNPN and SVGIG (reference sequence). V lost 6 bases to trimming and J lost 7 bases, with 18 bases between them. The CDR3 has 13 residues. The CDR3 DNA reads TGTGCCTGTGCCACCGGGGCAGGGGCTGGCTACACCTTC. This translates into CACATGAGAGYTF. The full variable domain, its missing parts supplied by reference TRBV30 and TRBJ1-2, is SQTIHQWPATLVQPVGSPLSLECTVEGTSNPNLYWYRQAAGRGLQLLFYSVGIGQISSEVPQNLSASRPQDRQFILSSKKLLLSDSGFYLCACATGAGAGYTFGSGTRLTVV.

The genes are TRBV14 and TRBJ1-2; D might be TRBD1 (6 bases). This CDR3 spans 13 amino acids. Per germline, CDR1 SGHDN and CDR2 FVKESK. V shed 2 bases and J shed 7 bases, with 11 bases lying between them. The CDR3 spells CASSQHREIGYTF. The CDR3 DNA sequence: TGTGCCAGCAGCCAACACAGGGAGATTGGCTACACCTTC.

The CDR3 DNA is TGTGCCAGTAGTGTTGGCAGCTCGAACACCGGGGAGCTGTTTTTT. This gives the protein CASSVGSSNTGELFF. V is TRBV19 and J is TRBJ2-2; no clear D. This CDR3 is built from 15 residues. The germline gives CDR1 LNHDA, CDR2 SQIVND (reference sequence). Trimming cost V 5 bases and J 0 bases, with 10 bases left between them.

The chain employs TRBV6-5 and TRBJ1-2; 8 bases fit TRBD1. Germline-derived CDR1 and CDR2 are MNHEY and SVGAGI. CDR3 length: 14 residues. The junction had 8 bases not matched to a gene; V was cut back by 6 bases and J by 5 bases. Here the CDR3 reads CASSPDRDIYGYTF. In DNA, the CDR3 is TGTGCCAGCAGCCCGGACAGGGACATATATGGCTACACCTTC.

The rearrangement uses TRBV6-5 and TRBJ2-5; 7 bases are shared with TRBD1. The DNA end is more similar to TRBJ2-7, so the J call may be wrong. The CDR3 spans 14 residues. CDR1 MNHEY and CDR2 SVGAGI come from the germline V gene. CDR3 loop: CASSPGTDSYEQYF. The CDR3 nucleotides are TGTGCCAGCAGTCCCGGGACAGACTCCTACGAGCAGTACTTC.

This chain links TRBV2 with TRBJ1-3; TRBD1 aligns across 9 bases. Unmatched junction bases numbered 16, after V lost 6 bases and J lost 4 bases. Germline CDR1 is SNHLY and CDR2 is FYNNEI. This CDR3 is built from 18 residues. CDR3 sequence (DNA): TGTGCCAGCAGCTCCGGGACAGGGAGAATCCCGCGCGGAAACACCATATATTTT. It is translated as CASSSGTGRIPRGNTIYF.

V is TRBV25-1 and J is TRBJ1-4; D is undetermined. This CDR3 region has 12 residues. Germline loops: CDR1 MGHDK, CDR2 SYGVNS. V dropped 7 bases and J dropped 8 bases, with 11 bases sitting between them. CDR3 region: CASTRREEKLFF. The CDR3 coding sequence is TGTGCCAGCACCAGAAGGGAGGAAAAACTGTTTTTT.

The chain carries TRBV5-4 and TRBJ1-2; 7 bases match TRBD1. Trimming took 0 bases from V and 3 from J; bases not matched to a gene: 5. Germline V gene data show CDR1 as SGHNT and CDR2 as YYREEE (reference sequence). CDR3 length: 15 residues. The CDR3 DNA is TGTGCCAGCAGCTTGGCCCTTGGACAGGACTATGGCTACACCTTC. As protein: CASSLALGQDYGYTF.

The chain couples TRBV11-1 to TRBJ1-2; TRBD1 is a possible D gene (6 bases). This CDR3 contains 17 residues. CDR1 and CDR2 from the germline V gene are SGHAT and FQDESV (reference sequence). Trimming pared 5 bases from V and 8 bases from J, leaving 27 bases between. DNA for the CDR3: TGTGCCAGCAGCCACCATGTACCCGGGAAGCAGGGGAACGGCTACACCTTC. The encoded protein is CASSHHVPGKQGNGYTF.

The chain links TRBV11-2 to TRBJ1-2, with 8 bases matching TRBD1. The CDR3 loop spans 15 amino acids. J lost 5 bases, V lost 0 bases, and 5 bases had no gene match. Germline V lookup: CDR1 SGHAT, CDR2 FQNNGV. The CDR3 DNA reads TGTGCCAGCAGCTTAGATCACGGGACAGGATATGGCTACACCTTC. Translated: CASSLDHGTGYGYTF.

The genes are TRBV11-2 and TRBJ2-7; no firm D call. Trimming cost V 5 bases and J 3 bases, with 26 bases left between them. The CDR3 spans 18 residues. The germline CDR1 and CDR2 sequences are SGHAT and FQNNGV. The CDR3 DNA reads TGTGCCAGCAGCGATCCCCGAGGACCCCACCGGCTGAACTACGAGCAGTACTTC. Translation: CASSDPRGPHRLNYEQYF.

V and J are TRBV12-5 and TRBJ1-4; the match to TRBD1 covers 7 bases. J gave up 6 bases and V 6 bases, and 7 bases lay outside the gene matches. CDR3 size: 14 residues. The germline gives CDR1 LGHNT, CDR2 FRNRAP. CDR3 sequence reads: CASGWGQLDEKLFF. The CDR3 coding sequence is TGTGCTAGTGGCTGGGGACAGTTGGATGAAAAACTGTTTTTT.

CDR3 residues: CSVERGSGGYGYTF. CDR3 nucleotides: TGCAGCGTTGAAAGGGGTAGTGGTGGGTATGGCTACACCTTC. The genes are TRBV29-1 and TRBJ1-2; perhaps TRBD1 as D (5 bases). The CDR3 spans 14 residues. V lost 2 bases, J lost 5 bases, and 15 bases lay in between. Germline V gives CDR1 SQVTM, CDR2 ANQGSEA.

The V call is TRBV4-2, the J call TRBJ1-1; TRBD1 agrees at 8 bases. The trim removed 3 bases at V and 7 bases at J, leaving 7 bases unmatched. Germline CDR1 and CDR2: LGHNA and YNFKEQ. This CDR3 region has 14 residues. CDR3 sequence (DNA): TGTGCCAGCAGCCACAATTCAGGACAGGGTGAAGCTTTCTTT. The encoded protein is CASSHNSGQGEAFF.

The genes are TRBV5-1 and TRBJ2-7; possibly TRBD2 for D (5 bases). The CDR3 totals 14 residues. Germline CDR1 SGHRS, CDR2 YFSETQ. V lost 0 bases and J 2 bases, leaving 9 bases between the germline ends. The CDR3 loop reads CASSLAGITYEQYF. The CDR3 nucleotides read TGCGCCAGCAGCTTGGCCGGGATAACCTACGAGCAGTACTTC.